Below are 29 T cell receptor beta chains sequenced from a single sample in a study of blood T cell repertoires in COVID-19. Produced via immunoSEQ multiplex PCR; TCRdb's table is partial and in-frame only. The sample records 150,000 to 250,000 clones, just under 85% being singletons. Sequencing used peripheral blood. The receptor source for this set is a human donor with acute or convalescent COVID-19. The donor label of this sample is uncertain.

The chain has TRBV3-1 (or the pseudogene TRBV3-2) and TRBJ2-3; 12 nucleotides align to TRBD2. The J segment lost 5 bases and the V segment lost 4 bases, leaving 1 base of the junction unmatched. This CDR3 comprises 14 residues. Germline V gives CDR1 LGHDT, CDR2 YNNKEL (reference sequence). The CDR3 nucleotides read TGTGCCAGCAGCCTACTAGCGGGAGGAGATACGCAGTATTTT. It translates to CASSLLAGGDTQYF.

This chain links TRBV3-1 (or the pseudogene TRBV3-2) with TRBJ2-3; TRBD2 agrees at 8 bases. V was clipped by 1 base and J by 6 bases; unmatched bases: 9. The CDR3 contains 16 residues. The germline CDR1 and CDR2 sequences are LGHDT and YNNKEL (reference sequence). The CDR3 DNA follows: TGTGCCAGCAGCCAAGCGAACCAGCGGGAGTACGATACGCAGTATTTT. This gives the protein CASSQANQREYDTQYF.

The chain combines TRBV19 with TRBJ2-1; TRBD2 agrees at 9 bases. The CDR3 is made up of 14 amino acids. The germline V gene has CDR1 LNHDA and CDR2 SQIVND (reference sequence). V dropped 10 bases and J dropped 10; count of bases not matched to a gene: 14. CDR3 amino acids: CATSLAGVLAEQFF. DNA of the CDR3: TGTGCCACTTCATTAGCGGGAGTGTTAGCCGAGCAGTTCTTC.

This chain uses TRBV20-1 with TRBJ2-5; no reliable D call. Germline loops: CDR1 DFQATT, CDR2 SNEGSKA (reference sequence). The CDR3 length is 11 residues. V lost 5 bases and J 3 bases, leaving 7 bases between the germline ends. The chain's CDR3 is CSALAEETQYF. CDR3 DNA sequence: TGCAGTGCTCTGGCGGAAGAGACCCAGTACTTC.

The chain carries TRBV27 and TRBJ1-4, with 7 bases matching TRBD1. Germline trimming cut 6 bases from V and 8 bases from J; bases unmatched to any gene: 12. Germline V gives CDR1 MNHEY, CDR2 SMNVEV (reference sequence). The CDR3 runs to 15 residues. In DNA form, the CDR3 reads TGTGCCAGCAGCCAAAACCGGGACAGTCTCGAAAAACTGTTTTTT. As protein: CASSQNRDSLEKLFF.

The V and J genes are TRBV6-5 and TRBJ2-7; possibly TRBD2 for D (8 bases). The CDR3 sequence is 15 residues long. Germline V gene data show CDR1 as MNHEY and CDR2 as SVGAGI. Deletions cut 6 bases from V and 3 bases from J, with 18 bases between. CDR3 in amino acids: CASRSSGGGFYEQYF. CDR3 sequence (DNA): TGTGCCAGCAGGTCCTCGGGAGGGGGCTTCTACGAGCAGTACTTC.

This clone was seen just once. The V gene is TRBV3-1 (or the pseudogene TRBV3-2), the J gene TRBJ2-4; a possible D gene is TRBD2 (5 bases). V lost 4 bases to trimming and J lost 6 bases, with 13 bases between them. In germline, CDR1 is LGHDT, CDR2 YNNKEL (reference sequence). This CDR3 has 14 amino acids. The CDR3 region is CASSPRGTGNIQYF. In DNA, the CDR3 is TGTGCCAGCAGCCCCCGGGGAACGGGAAACATTCAGTACTTC.

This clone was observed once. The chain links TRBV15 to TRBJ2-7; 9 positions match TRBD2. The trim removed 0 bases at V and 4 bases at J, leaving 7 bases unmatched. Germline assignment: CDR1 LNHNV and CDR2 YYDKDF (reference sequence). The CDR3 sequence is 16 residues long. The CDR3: CATSRDQAGGPYEQYF. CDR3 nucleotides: TGTGCCACCAGCAGAGATCAGGCGGGAGGGCCGTACGAGCAGTACTTC.

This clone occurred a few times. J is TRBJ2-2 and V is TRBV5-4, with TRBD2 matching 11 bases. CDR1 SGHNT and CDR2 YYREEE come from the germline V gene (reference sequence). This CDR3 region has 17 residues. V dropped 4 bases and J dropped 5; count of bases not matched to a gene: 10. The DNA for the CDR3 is TGTGCCAGCAGCCCACCCTTAGCGGGAGGGCCGACCGGGGAGCTGTTTTTT. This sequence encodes CASSPPLAGGPTGELFF. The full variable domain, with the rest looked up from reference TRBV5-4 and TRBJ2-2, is ETGVTQSPTHLIKTRGQQVTLRCSSQSGHNTVSWYQQALGQGPQFIFQYYREEENGRGNFPPRFSGLQFPNYSSELNVNALELDDSALYLCASSPPLAGGPTGELFFGEGSRLTVL.

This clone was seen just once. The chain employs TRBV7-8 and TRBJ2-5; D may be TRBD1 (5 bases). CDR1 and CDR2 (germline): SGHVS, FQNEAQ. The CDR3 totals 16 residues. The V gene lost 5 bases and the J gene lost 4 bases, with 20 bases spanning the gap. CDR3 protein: CASSPLGQGGPETQYF. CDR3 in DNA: TGTGCCAGCAGCCCCCTTGGGCAGGGTGGTCCAGAGACCCAGTACTTC.

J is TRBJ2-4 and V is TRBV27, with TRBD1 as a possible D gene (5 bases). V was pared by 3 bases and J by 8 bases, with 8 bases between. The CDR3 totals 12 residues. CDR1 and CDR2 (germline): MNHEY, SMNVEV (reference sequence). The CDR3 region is CASSFRGDIQYF. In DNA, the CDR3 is TGTGCCAGCAGTTTTAGGGGTGACATTCAGTACTTC.

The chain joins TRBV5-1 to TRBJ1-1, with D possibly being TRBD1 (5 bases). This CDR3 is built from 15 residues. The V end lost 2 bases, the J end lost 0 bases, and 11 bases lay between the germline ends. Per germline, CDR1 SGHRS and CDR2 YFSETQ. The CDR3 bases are TGCGCCAGCAGCTTTGACAGTAATATGAACACTGAAGCTTTCTTT. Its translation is CASSFDSNMNTEAFF.

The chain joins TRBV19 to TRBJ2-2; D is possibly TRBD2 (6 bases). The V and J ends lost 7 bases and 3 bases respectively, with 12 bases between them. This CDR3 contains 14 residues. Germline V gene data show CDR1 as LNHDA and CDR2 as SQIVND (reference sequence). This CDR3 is CASKDYRDTGELFF. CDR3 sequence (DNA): TGTGCCAGTAAGGACTATAGGGACACCGGGGAGCTGTTTTTT. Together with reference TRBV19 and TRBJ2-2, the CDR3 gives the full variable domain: DGGITQSPKYLFRKEGQNVTLSCEQNLNHDAMYWYRQDPGQGLRLIYYSQIVNDFQKGDIAEGYSVSREKKESFPLTVTSAQKNPTAFYLCASKDYRDTGELFFGEGSRLTVL.

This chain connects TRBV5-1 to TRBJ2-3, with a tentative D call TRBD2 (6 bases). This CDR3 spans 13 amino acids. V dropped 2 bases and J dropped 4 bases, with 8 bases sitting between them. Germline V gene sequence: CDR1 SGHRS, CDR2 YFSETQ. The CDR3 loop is CASSFRESDTQYF. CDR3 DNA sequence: TGCGCCAGCAGCTTCCGGGAGTCAGATACGCAGTATTTT.

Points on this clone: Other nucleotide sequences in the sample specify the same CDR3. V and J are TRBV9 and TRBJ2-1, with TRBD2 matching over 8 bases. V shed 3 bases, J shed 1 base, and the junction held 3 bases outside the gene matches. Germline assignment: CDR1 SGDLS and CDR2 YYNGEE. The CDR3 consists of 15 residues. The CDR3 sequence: CASSASGSSYNEQFF. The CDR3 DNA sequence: TGTGCCAGCAGCGCAAGCGGGAGTTCCTACAATGAGCAGTTCTTC.

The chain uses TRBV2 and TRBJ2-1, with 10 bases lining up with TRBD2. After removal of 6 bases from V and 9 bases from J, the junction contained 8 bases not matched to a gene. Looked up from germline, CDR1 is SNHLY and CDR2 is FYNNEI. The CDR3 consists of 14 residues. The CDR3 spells CASRPGTSAGEQFF. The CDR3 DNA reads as TGTGCCAGCAGACCAGGGACTAGCGCGGGTGAGCAGTTCTTC.

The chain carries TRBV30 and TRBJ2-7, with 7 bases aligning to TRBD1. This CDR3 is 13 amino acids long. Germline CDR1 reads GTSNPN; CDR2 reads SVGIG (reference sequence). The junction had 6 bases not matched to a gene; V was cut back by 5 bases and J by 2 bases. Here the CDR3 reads CAWATGLAYEQYF. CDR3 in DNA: TGTGCCTGGGCGACAGGGTTGGCCTACGAGCAGTACTTC.

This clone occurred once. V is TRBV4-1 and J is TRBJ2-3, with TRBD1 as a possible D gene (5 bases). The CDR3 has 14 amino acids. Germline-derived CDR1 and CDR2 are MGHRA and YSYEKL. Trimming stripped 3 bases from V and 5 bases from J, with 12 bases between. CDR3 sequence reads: CASSQEYQGDTQYF. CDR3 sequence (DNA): TGCGCCAGCAGCCAGGAGTATCAGGGAGATACGCAGTATTTT.

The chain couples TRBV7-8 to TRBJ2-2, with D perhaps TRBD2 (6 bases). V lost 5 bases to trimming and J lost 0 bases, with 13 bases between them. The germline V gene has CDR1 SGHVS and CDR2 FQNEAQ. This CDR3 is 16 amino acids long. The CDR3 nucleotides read TGTGCCAGCAGCATAATCGGGAGCGCGAACACCGGGGAGCTGTTTTTT. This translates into CASSIIGSANTGELFF. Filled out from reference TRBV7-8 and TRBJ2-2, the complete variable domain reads GAGVSQSPRYKVAKRGQDVALRCDPISGHVSLFWYQQALGQGPEFLTYFQNEAQLDKSGLPSDRFFAERPEGSVSTLKIQRTQQEDSAVYLCASSIIGSANTGELFFGEGSRLTVL.

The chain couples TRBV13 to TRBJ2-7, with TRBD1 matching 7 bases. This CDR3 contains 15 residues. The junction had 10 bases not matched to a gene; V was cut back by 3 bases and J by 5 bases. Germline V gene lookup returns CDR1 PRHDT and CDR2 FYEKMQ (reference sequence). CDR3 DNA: TGTGCCAGCAGCTTCGAACCCCGACAGGGCCACGAGCAGTACTTC. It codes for CASSFEPRQGHEQYF.

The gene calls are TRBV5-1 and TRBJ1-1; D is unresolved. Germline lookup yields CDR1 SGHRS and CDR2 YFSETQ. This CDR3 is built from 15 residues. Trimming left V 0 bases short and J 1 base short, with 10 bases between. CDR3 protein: CASSLGGESNTEAFF. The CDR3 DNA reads TGCGCCAGCAGCTTGGGCGGCGAGTCGAACACTGAAGCTTTCTTT.

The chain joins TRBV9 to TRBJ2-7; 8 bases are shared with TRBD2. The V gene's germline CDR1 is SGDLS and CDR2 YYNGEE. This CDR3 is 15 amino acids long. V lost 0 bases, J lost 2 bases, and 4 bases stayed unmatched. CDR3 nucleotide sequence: TGTGCCAGCAGCGTAGATAGCGGGAAACCCTACGAGCAGTACTTC. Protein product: CASSVDSGKPYEQYF.

The CDR3 coding sequence is TGCGCCAGCAGCTACGGGATGAACACCGGGGAGCTGTTTTTT. Its translation: CASSYGMNTGELFF. The gene calls are TRBV5-1 and TRBJ2-2; D might be TRBD2 (5 bases). Between the trimmed V and J ends, which lost 3 bases and 1 base, there was a span of 7 bases. CDR1 and CDR2 from the germline V gene are SGHRS and YFSETQ. CDR3 length: 14 residues.

The CDR3 sequence: CASSPGGIPTDTQYF. For the CDR3, the DNA is TGTGCCAGCAGCCCTGGAGGGATTCCGACAGATACGCAGTATTTT. The rearrangement uses TRBV5-6 and TRBJ2-3; tentatively, D is TRBD2 (6 bases). Looked up from germline, CDR1 is SGHDT and CDR2 is YYEEEE. V was shortened by 4 bases and J by 3 bases, with 15 bases between the two germline ends. CDR3 length: 15 amino acids.

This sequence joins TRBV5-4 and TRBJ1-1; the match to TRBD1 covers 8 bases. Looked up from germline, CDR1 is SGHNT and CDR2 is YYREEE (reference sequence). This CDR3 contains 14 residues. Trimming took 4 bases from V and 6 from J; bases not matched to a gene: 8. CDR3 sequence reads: CASSPTGGMAEAFF. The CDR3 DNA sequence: TGTGCCAGCAGCCCAACAGGGGGGATGGCTGAAGCTTTCTTT. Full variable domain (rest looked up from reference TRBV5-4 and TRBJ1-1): ETGVTQSPTHLIKTRGQQVTLRCSSQSGHNTVSWYQQALGQGPQFIFQYYREEENGRGNFPPRFSGLQFPNYSSELNVNALELDDSALYLCASSPTGGMAEAFFGQGTRLTVV.

CDR3 bases: TGTGCCAGCAAGGGGACTGCAGGCGAAAAACTGTTTTTT. This translates into CASKGTAGEKLFF. V gene TRBV6-5 combines with J gene TRBJ1-4; a possible D gene is TRBD1 (5 bases). V shed 7 bases and J shed 8 bases, with 14 bases lying between them. CDR1 and CDR2 (germline): MNHEY, SVGAGI. This CDR3 spans 13 amino acids.

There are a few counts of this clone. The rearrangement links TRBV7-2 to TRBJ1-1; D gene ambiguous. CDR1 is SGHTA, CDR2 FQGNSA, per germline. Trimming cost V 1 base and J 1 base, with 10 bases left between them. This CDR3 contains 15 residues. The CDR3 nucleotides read TGTGCCAGCAGCTTAGGGTTATCCGGGAACACTGAAGCTTTCTTT. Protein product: CASSLGLSGNTEAFF.

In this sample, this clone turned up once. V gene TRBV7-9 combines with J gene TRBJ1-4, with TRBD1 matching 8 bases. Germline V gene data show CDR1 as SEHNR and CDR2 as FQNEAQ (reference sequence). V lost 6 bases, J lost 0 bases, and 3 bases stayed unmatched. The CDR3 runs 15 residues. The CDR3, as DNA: TGTGCCAGCAGAGGGACAGGTGCAACTAATGAAAAACTGTTTTTT. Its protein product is CASRGTGATNEKLFF.

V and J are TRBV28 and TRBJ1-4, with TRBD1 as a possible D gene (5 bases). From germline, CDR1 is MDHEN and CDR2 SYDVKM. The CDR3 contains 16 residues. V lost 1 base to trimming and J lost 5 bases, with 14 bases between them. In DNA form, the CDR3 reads TGTGCCAGCAGTTTATCGGATCGGGGGAGCAATGAAAAACTGTTTTTT. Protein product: CASSLSDRGSNEKLFF.